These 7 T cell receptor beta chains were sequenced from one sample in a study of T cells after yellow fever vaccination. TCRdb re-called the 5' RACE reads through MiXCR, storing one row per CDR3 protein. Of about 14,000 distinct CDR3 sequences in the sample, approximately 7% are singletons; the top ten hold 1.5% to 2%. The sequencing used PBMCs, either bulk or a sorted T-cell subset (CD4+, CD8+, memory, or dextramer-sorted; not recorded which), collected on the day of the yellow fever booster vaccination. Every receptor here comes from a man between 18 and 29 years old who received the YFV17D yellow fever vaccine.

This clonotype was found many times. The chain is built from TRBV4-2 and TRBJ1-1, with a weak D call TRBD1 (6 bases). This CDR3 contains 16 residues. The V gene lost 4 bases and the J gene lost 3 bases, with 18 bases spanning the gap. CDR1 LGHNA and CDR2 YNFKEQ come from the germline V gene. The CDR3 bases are TGTGCCAGCAGCCTCGTCACAGGGTCGTCGGACACTGAAGCTTTCTTT. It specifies CASSLVTGSSDTEAFF.

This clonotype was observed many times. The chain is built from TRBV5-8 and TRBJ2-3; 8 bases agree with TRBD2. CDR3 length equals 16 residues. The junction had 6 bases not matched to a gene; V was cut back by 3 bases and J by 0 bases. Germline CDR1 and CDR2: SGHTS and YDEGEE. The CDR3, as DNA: TGTGCCAGCAGCTCAAGCTTAGCGGGGAGCACAGATACGCAGTATTTT. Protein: CASSSSLAGSTDTQYF.

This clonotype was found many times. CDR3 region: CASSPHLSGFKETQYF. DNA for the CDR3: TGTGCCAGCAGCCCCCACCTCAGCGGGTTTAAGGAGACCCAGTACTTC. The rearrangement uses TRBV9 and TRBJ2-5; a possible D gene is TRBD2 (6 bases). Looked up from germline, CDR1 is SGDLS and CDR2 is YYNGEE. The CDR3 is 16 residues long. The V end lost 4 bases, the J end lost 5 bases, and 21 bases lay between the germline ends.

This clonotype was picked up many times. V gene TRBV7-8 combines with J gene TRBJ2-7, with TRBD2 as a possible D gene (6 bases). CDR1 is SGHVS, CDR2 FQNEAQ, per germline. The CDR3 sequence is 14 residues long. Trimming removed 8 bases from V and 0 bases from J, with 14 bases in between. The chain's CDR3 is CASGGAPNSYEQYF. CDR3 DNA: TGTGCCAGCGGAGGGGCGCCGAACTCCTACGAGCAGTACTTC.

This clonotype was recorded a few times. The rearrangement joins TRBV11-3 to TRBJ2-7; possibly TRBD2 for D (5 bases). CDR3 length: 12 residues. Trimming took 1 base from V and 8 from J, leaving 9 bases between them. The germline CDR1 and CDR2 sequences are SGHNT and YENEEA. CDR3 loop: CASSLGPGKQYF. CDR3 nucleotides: TGTGCCAGCAGCTTAGGTCCGGGAAAGCAGTACTTC.

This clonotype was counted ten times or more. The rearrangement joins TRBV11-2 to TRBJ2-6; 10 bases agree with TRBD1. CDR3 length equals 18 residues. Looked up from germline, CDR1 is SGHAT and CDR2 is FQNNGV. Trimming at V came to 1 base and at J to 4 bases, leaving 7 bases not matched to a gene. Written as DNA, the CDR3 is TGTGCCAGCAGCTTAGGGACAGGGGGGATTGCCGGGGCCAACGTCCTGACTTTC. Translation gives CASSLGTGGIAGANVLTF.

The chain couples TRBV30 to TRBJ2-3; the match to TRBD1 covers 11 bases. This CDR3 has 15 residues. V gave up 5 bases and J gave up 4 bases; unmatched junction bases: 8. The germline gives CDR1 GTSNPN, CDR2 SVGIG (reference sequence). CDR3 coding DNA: TGTGCCTGGCGGAGGGGACAGGGGGGCGCAGATACGCAGTATTTT. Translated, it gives CAWRRGQGGADTQYF.